The 8 T cell receptor beta chains below come from one sample, sequenced in a study of blood T cell repertoires in COVID-19. Method: immunoSEQ multiplex PCR; TCRdb's copy keeps in-frame clones and lacks some. The sample lists around 700,000 clones, approximately 90% occurring once. The sequenced material came from peripheral blood. The source is a woman aged 18-29 years with acute or convalescent COVID-19.

The CDR3 region has the DNA TGTGCCAGCAGTGAGGGACTAGCGGGGGGGTCCGAGCAGTACTTC. Protein product: CASSEGLAGGSEQYF. The chain employs TRBV2 and TRBJ2-7; 16 bases fit TRBD2. Germline CDR1 is SNHLY and CDR2 is FYNNEI. CDR3 size: 15 residues. Germline trimming cut 3 bases from V and 6 bases from J; bases unmatched to any gene: 2.

A remark on this clone: The same CDR3 also results from other DNA sequences found in this sample. The gene calls are TRBV29-1 and TRBJ2-7, with TRBD1 as a possible D gene (7 bases). Germline lookup yields CDR1 SQVTM and CDR2 ANQGSEA. V lost 7 bases and J 4 bases, leaving 14 bases between the germline ends. The length of the CDR3 is 12 residues. The CDR3 DNA reads as TGCAGCGCGGGGGACAGAGGGTACGAGCAGTACTTC. Translation: CSAGDRGYEQYF.

The CDR3 sequence: CASSPQGAPSGGLQETQYF. As DNA, the CDR3 is TGCGCCAGCAGCCCCCAAGGCGCCCCAAGCGGGGGGTTACAAGAGACCCAGTACTTC. This sequence joins TRBV4-1 and TRBJ2-5; 9 positions agree with TRBD2. CDR1 and CDR2 from the germline V gene are MGHRA and YSYEKL. The CDR3 spans 19 residues. V lost 4 bases, J lost 2 bases, and 17 bases stayed unmatched.

Only one count was recorded for this clone. The genes are TRBV6-2 or TRBV6-3 and TRBJ1-6, with D possibly being TRBD1 (5 bases). V was cut by 6 bases and J by 7 bases, with 13 bases left in between. Germline V lookup: CDR1 MNHEY, CDR2 SVGEGT. The CDR3 consists of 14 residues. The CDR3: CASSRGVENSPLHF. In DNA, the CDR3 is TGTGCCAGCAGCCGGGGGGTGGAGAATTCACCCCTCCACTTT.

Written as DNA, the CDR3 is TGTGCCAGCAGCCGAACAACAGGGGCTGGGAACACTGAAGCTTTCTTT. It codes for CASSRTTGAGNTEAFF. The chain joins TRBV4-2 to TRBJ1-1; TRBD1 aligns across 7 bases. Losses at the gene ends were 4 bases for V and 1 base for J; bases not matched to a gene: 9. This CDR3 has 16 amino acids. Per the germline V gene, CDR1 is LGHNA and CDR2 is YNFKEQ.

V and J are TRBV10-3 and TRBJ2-7, with 10 bases lining up with TRBD1. J lost 7 bases, V lost 8 bases, and 8 bases had no gene match. The length of the CDR3 is 13 residues. Germline V gives CDR1 ENHRY, CDR2 SYGVKD. CDR3 protein: CAIARDRGREQYF. For the CDR3, the DNA is TGTGCCATCGCCCGGGACAGGGGACGAGAGCAGTACTTC.

The V and J genes are TRBV7-3 and TRBJ2-7, with D maybe TRBD1 (7 bases). Germline V lookup: CDR1 SGHTA, CDR2 FQGTGA. Trimming shortened V by 5 bases and J by 3 bases, and 17 bases separated the two germline ends. This CDR3 region has 15 residues. CDR3 amino acids: CASSPGGGPDYEQYF. CDR3 in DNA: TGTGCCAGCAGCCCTGGAGGGGGCCCTGACTACGAGCAGTACTTC.

The V call is TRBV4-1, the J call TRBJ2-7, with D maybe TRBD1 (5 bases). V lost 1 base to trimming and J lost 2 bases, with 12 bases between them. The CDR3 contains 15 residues. Germline V lookup: CDR1 MGHRA, CDR2 YSYEKL. The CDR3: CASSQVSGHTYEQYF. The CDR3, as DNA: TGCGCCAGCAGCCAAGTGTCCGGACACACCTACGAGCAGTACTTC.